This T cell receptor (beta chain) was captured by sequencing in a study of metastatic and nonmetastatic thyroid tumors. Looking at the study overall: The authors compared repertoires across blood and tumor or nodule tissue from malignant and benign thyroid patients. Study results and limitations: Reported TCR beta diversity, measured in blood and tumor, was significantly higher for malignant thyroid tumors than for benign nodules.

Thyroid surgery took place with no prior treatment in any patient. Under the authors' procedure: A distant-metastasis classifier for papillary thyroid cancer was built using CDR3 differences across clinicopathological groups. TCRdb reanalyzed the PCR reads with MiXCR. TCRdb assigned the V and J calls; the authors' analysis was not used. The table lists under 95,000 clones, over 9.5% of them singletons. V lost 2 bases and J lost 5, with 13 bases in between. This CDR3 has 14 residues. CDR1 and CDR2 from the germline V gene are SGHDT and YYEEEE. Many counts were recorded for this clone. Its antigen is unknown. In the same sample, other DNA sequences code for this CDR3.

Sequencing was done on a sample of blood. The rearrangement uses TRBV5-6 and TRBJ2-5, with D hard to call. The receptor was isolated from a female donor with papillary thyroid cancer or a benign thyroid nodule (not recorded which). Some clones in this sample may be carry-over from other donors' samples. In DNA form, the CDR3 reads TGTGCCAGCAGCTTCGGACCTCTTGCGGAGACCCAGTACTTC. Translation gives CASSFGPLAETQYF.